A single sample is the source of the 28 T cell receptor beta chains below, sequenced in a study of blood T cell repertoires in COVID-19. Measured with immunoSEQ multiplex PCR; TCRdb has only the in-frame clones, and not every one. The top ten clones hold 2% to 2.5% of a sample with 200,000 to 300,000 clones, roughly 88% of them seen once. Sequenced: PBMCs or T cells enriched from blood (not recorded which). The receptors derive from a middle-aged woman with acute COVID-19.

V and J are TRBV4-3 and TRBJ2-3, with D unresolved. Germline V gene sequence: CDR1 LGHNA, CDR2 YSLEER. The V gene lost 3 bases and the J gene lost 3 bases, with 4 bases spanning the gap. CDR3 size: 12 residues. Here the CDR3 reads CASSQRTDTQYF. DNA of the CDR3: TGCGCCAGCAGCCAGAGAACAGATACGCAGTATTTT.

The gene calls are TRBV6-2 or TRBV6-3 and TRBJ2-7; no definite D call. Per the germline V gene, CDR1 is MNHEY and CDR2 is SVGEGT. CDR3 length: 14 residues. The V end lost 2 bases, the J end lost 5 bases, and 13 bases lay between the germline ends. This chain's CDR3 is CASSYVANPHEQYF. The CDR3, as DNA: TGTGCCAGCAGTTACGTGGCCAACCCCCACGAGCAGTACTTC.

The chain couples TRBV19 to TRBJ2-3, with D perhaps matching TRBD2 (6 bases). V was shortened by 1 base and J by 8 bases, with 19 bases between the two germline ends. CDR3 length: 16 amino acids. Germline V gene lookup returns CDR1 LNHDA and CDR2 SQIVND (reference sequence). The CDR3 loop is CASSIGAGRPWGTQYF. The DNA of the CDR3 is TGTGCCAGTAGTATAGGGGCAGGGAGGCCCTGGGGTACGCAGTATTTT.

The chain is built from TRBV7-2 and TRBJ1-6; 7 bases line up with TRBD1. The CDR3 extends over 16 amino acids. The V segment lost 4 bases and the J segment 10 bases; nucleotides outside the gene matches: 13. CDR1 is SGHTA and CDR2 is FQGNSA in the germline V gene. CDR3 coding DNA: TGTGCCAGCAGCTCTCCAGGGGGGACAACTGTGTCACCCCTCCACTTT. Residues: CASSSPGGTTVSPLHF.

The chain links TRBV3-1 (or the pseudogene TRBV3-2) to TRBJ2-5; the match to TRBD2 covers 12 bases. Germline V gene data show CDR1 as LGHDT and CDR2 as YNNKEL (reference sequence). The V segment lost 2 bases and the J segment 2 bases; nucleotides outside the gene matches: 12. This CDR3 contains 19 residues. The CDR3 DNA reads TGTGCCAGCAGCCAATTCGGTCTAGCGGGGGGGCCTCAGCAAGAGACCCAGTACTTC. It is translated as CASSQFGLAGGPQQETQYF.

CDR3 residues: CASSPSGGAQNEQFF. The CDR3 DNA reads as TGTGCCAGCAGCCCGAGCGGGGGGGCGCAAAATGAGCAGTTCTTC. This chain connects TRBV9 to TRBJ2-1; TRBD2 aligns across 10 bases. CDR1 and CDR2 from the germline V gene are SGDLS and YYNGEE. J was trimmed by 7 bases and V by 4 bases; bases with no gene match: 8. The CDR3 runs 15 residues.

This chain joins TRBV15 and TRBJ1-2, with no clear D. Per germline, CDR1 LNHNV and CDR2 YYDKDF (reference sequence). There are 14 residues in the CDR3. V was pared by 0 bases and J by 8 bases, with 13 bases between. The DNA of the CDR3 is TGTGCCACCAGCAGAGATTTACGGGGTGACGGCTACACCTTC. Translated: CATSRDLRGDGYTF.

The J gene is TRBJ1-4, the V gene TRBV6-6; 9 nucleotides match TRBD1. CDR3 length: 15 residues. Looked up from germline, CDR1 is MNHNY and CDR2 is SVGAGI (reference sequence). The ends lost 7 bases at V and 5 bases at J; junction bases unmatched: 8. The CDR3 region is CASTDRGIGNEKLFF. The DNA for the CDR3 is TGTGCCAGCACCGACAGGGGGATCGGAAATGAAAAACTGTTTTTT.

J is TRBJ2-7 and V is TRBV7-2; maybe TRBD2 (7 bases). Trimming shortened V by 5 bases and J by 4 bases, and 27 bases separated the two germline ends. Germline loops: CDR1 SGHTA, CDR2 FQGNSA. The length of the CDR3 is 18 residues. In nucleotides, the CDR3 is TGTGCCAGCAGCAGAATGGGGGGGGCTGGCGTCCTTTCGTACGAGCAGTACTTC. Translation gives CASSRMGGAGVLSYEQYF. The whole variable domain, remainder taken from reference TRBV7-2 and TRBJ2-7, is GAGVSQSPSNKVTEKGKDVELRCDPISGHTALYWYRQSLGQGLEFLIYFQGNSAPDKSGLPSDRFSAERTGGSVSTLTIQRTQQEDSAVYLCASSRMGGAGVLSYEQYFGPGTRLTVT.

This sequence joins TRBV28 and TRBJ2-2, with D maybe TRBD2 (5 bases). This CDR3 has 14 amino acids. Deletions cut 3 bases from V and 4 bases from J, with 9 bases between. Germline assignment: CDR1 MDHEN and CDR2 SYDVKM. The CDR3 here is CASSLSGATGELFF. CDR3 DNA sequence: TGTGCCAGCAGTTTGAGCGGAGCCACCGGGGAGCTGTTTTTT. Filled out from reference TRBV28 and TRBJ2-2, the complete variable domain reads DVKVTQSSRYLVKRTGEKVFLECVQDMDHENMFWYRQDPGLGLRLIYFSYDVKMKEKGDIPEGYSVSREKKERFSLILESASTNQTSMYLCASSLSGATGELFFGEGSRLTVL.

The chain has TRBV6-5 and TRBJ2-7; TRBD1 is a possible D gene (6 bases). The germline V and J ends were trimmed by 6 bases and 2 bases, with 11 bases remaining between them. The CDR3 is 13 amino acids. Germline CDR1 reads MNHEY; CDR2 reads SVGAGI. The CDR3 nucleotides read TGTGCCAGCAGAAGAACAGGGACCTACGAGCAGTACTTC. It encodes CASRRTGTYEQYF.

The rearrangement links TRBV10-3 to TRBJ1-6; no reliable D call. Germline loops: CDR1 ENHRY, CDR2 SYGVKD. The CDR3 runs to 15 residues. Trimming stripped 8 bases from V and 10 bases from J, with 21 bases between. DNA for the CDR3: TGTGCCATCCGGAACCCGACTGGCCTTGGGTCACCCCTCCACTTT. This translates into CAIRNPTGLGSPLHF.

The chain couples TRBV5-5 to TRBJ1-5; 9 nucleotides line up with TRBD1. The J segment lost 6 bases and the V segment lost 3 bases, leaving 7 bases of the junction unmatched. Germline CDR1 SGHKS, CDR2 YYEKEE (reference sequence). The CDR3 is 15 residues long. In DNA form, the CDR3 reads TGTGCCAGCAGCTCGCCGGGACAGGGCAGTCAGCCCCAGCATTTT. Translating gives CASSSPGQGSQPQHF.

This clone was seen just once. The chain carries TRBV25-1 and TRBJ2-5; 7 nucleotides agree with TRBD1. V trimming: 6 bases; J trimming: 5 bases; junction bases outside the gene matches: 9. Germline V gene sequence: CDR1 MGHDK, CDR2 SYGVNS. The CDR3 covers 14 residues. The CDR3 nucleotides are TGTGCCAGCAGCCCGTACAGGGGCGGGGAGACCCAGTACTTC. Its protein product is CASSPYRGGETQYF.

This rearrangement joins TRBV19 to TRBJ1-4, with a weak D call TRBD1 (6 bases). Germline CDR1 and CDR2: LNHDA and SQIVND (reference sequence). V dropped 10 bases and J dropped 8 bases, with 20 bases sitting between them. The CDR3 runs to 14 residues. The CDR3 region has the DNA TGTGCCACTGCGGCAGGGGCAAAAGGCGAAAAACTGTTTTTT. It yields the protein CATAAGAKGEKLFF.

The rearrangement links TRBV19 to TRBJ2-1; D perhaps matches TRBD2 (5 bases). The V and J ends lost 10 bases and 2 bases respectively, with 9 bases between them. Germline CDR1 is LNHDA and CDR2 is SQIVND (reference sequence). This CDR3 comprises 12 residues. CDR3 protein: CATRDPYNEQFF. Written as DNA, the CDR3 is TGTGCCACTCGGGATCCCTACAATGAGCAGTTCTTC.

This rearrangement joins TRBV9 to TRBJ2-3, with 9 bases that match TRBD2. Germline V CDR1 and CDR2: SGDLS, YYNGEE. The CDR3 is made up of 17 amino acids. Germline trimming cut 0 bases from V and 0 bases from J; bases unmatched to any gene: 5. The CDR3 sequence is CASSVEGSGSSTDTQYF. In nucleotides, the CDR3 is TGTGCCAGCAGCGTAGAAGGTAGCGGGAGCAGCACAGATACGCAGTATTTT.

V is TRBV19 and J is TRBJ1-4; 8 bases are shared with TRBD1. V dropped 7 bases and J dropped 6; count of bases not matched to a gene: 4. Germline CDR1 and CDR2: LNHDA and SQIVND (reference sequence). The CDR3 has 13 residues. CDR3 coding DNA: TGTGCCAGTAAAAGACAGGGGTATGAAAAACTGTTTTTT. This sequence encodes CASKRQGYEKLFF.

This chain uses TRBV29-1 with TRBJ2-7, with 10 bases aligning to TRBD1. This CDR3 comprises 15 residues. The trim removed 7 bases at V and 4 bases at J, leaving 13 bases unmatched. Germline loops: CDR1 SQVTM, CDR2 ANQGSEA. CDR3 sequence reads: CSASPGTGVQYEQYF. For the CDR3, the DNA is TGCAGCGCCAGTCCCGGGACAGGGGTCCAGTACGAGCAGTACTTC.

V is TRBV7-8 and J is TRBJ2-1; possibly TRBD2 for D (6 bases). CDR1 is SGHVS and CDR2 is FQNEAQ in the germline V gene. This CDR3 comprises 15 residues. V dropped 5 bases and J dropped 10 bases, with 21 bases sitting between them. This CDR3 reads CASSPRGSLGDEQFF. The DNA for the CDR3 is TGTGCCAGCAGCCCCCGGGGGTCTTTGGGGGACGAGCAGTTCTTC.

The CDR3 loop reads CASSPPGAGVNTEAFF. The CDR3 DNA sequence: TGTGCCAGCAGCCCCCCCGGGGCAGGGGTTAACACTGAAGCTTTCTTT. The V call is TRBV9, the J call TRBJ1-1, with TRBD1 as a possible D gene (6 bases). Germline V lookup: CDR1 SGDLS, CDR2 YYNGEE. The length of the CDR3 is 16 residues. V was trimmed by 4 bases and J by 2 bases, leaving 18 bases between them.

V is TRBV6-6 and J is TRBJ2-7; possible D gene TRBD2, 6 bases. Germline CDR1 is MNHNY and CDR2 is SVGAGI (reference sequence). V was clipped by 4 bases and J by 0 bases, with 10 bases between them. CDR3 length: 14 amino acids. DNA for the CDR3: TGTGCCAGCAGTTTGGGCGGGGTCTCCTACGAGCAGTACGTC. It is translated as CASSLGGVSYEQYV.

This clone was seen just once. This chain links TRBV7-2 with TRBJ1-1, with 9 bases aligning to TRBD1. Germline V CDR1 and CDR2: SGHTA, FQGNSA. J lost 4 bases, V lost 3 bases, and 6 bases had no gene match. CDR3 size: 15 residues. In DNA form, the CDR3 reads TGTGCCAGCAGCTTCTCGGGACAGGGCTTCACTGAAGCTTTCTTT. It translates to CASSFSGQGFTEAFF.

The chain links TRBV6-5 to TRBJ1-1; no clear D gene. The germline V gene has CDR1 MNHEY and CDR2 SVGAGI. V was clipped by 0 bases and J by 10 bases, with 15 bases between them. CDR3 size: 14 residues. The CDR3 here is CASSYSFAQAVAFF. CDR3 DNA sequence: TGTGCCAGCAGTTACTCGTTTGCCCAGGCCGTAGCTTTCTTT.

In DNA form, the CDR3 reads TGTGCCACCAGTGACCTTATAAACACCATATATTTT. Translating gives CATSDLINTIYF. The chain uses TRBV24-1 and TRBJ1-3; no reliable D call. Trimming cost V 4 bases and J 6 bases, with 6 bases left between them. CDR1 and CDR2 from the germline V gene are KGHDR and SFDVKD. The CDR3 runs to 12 residues.

This clone has a single count. V is TRBV24-1 and J is TRBJ1-2, with D tentatively TRBD1 (6 bases). Germline CDR1 is KGHDR and CDR2 is SFDVKD. The CDR3 sequence is 14 residues long. V dropped 0 bases and J dropped 3 bases, with 7 bases sitting between them. The CDR3 region is CATSDLDRYYGYTF. CDR3 nucleotide sequence: TGTGCCACCAGTGATTTGGACAGGTACTATGGCTACACCTTC.

The CDR3 spells CASSLVGLRMGNEQFF. CDR3 coding DNA: TGCGCCAGCAGCTTGGTCGGACTCAGGATGGGGAATGAGCAGTTCTTC. The chain couples TRBV5-1 to TRBJ2-1; possible D gene TRBD2, 5 bases. V shed 0 bases and J shed 7 bases, with 17 bases lying between them. In germline, CDR1 is SGHRS, CDR2 YFSETQ. This CDR3 has 16 amino acids.

The chain has TRBV2 and TRBJ1-1, with TRBD1 matching over 8 bases. V was clipped by 5 bases and J by 3 bases; unmatched bases: 8. In germline, CDR1 is SNHLY, CDR2 FYNNEI. The CDR3 loop spans 15 amino acids. Here the CDR3 reads CASSSRTGSDTEAFF. The CDR3 DNA reads TGTGCCAGCAGTTCCCGGACAGGGTCTGACACTGAAGCTTTCTTT.